The present T cell receptor beta chain was sequenced within a study of blood T cell repertoires in COVID-19. Study context: Spain, Italy and the United States supplied samples that represented acute and convalescent COVID-19. PBMCs, B-cell-depleted T cells, or T cells provided the cDNA or gDNA that made up the material.

Enrolled through a virtual design, the participants were between roughly 18 and 89 years of age and came from about two dozen US areas. Participants reported their clinical history, and cohort assignment relied on those reports. The CDR3 extends over 13 amino acids. The V and J ends lost 3 bases and 8 bases respectively, with 12 bases between them. Germline values: CDR1 SGDLS, CDR2 YYNGEE. Sequencing used immunoSEQ multiplex PCR; TCRdb keeps in-frame clones, though not all of them. Among a few hundred thousand clones, over 80% were seen once, and the ten largest hold around 10%. The source material was PBMCs or T cells enriched from blood (not recorded which). The TCR originated in a man younger than 30 with acute COVID-19. The chain couples TRBV9 to TRBJ2-4; possible D gene TRBD2, 5 bases. The DNA for the CDR3 is TGTGCCAGCAGCGCCCAAACCGGGGACATTCAGTACTTC. Encoded protein: CASSAQTGDIQYF. Full variable domain (missing parts from reference TRBV9 and TRBJ2-4): DSGVTQTPKHLITATGQRVTLRCSPRSGDLSVYWYQQSLDQGLQFLIQYYNGEERAKGNILERFSAQQFPDLHSELNLSSLELGDSALYFCASSAQTGDIQYFGAGTRLSVL.